The clone carrying this T cell receptor beta chain was counted many times. Clinical symptoms, serum thyroxine and TRAb, thyroid ultrasound and orbital computed tomography were used for the diagnoses. These data are taken from a study of T cells in Graves' hyperthyroidism and ophthalmopathy. It was RNA transcripts that yielded the amplified TCR beta CDR3 regions. TCR CDR3 underwent first-round RT-PCR with the HTBI primer set. TCRdb reanalysed the multiplex PCR reads using MiXCR and keeps one entry per CDR3 protein. The profile shows about 420,000 distinct CDR3 sequences, about 13% of them singletons. Trimming stripped 2 bases from V and 7 bases from J, with 8 bases between. The CDR3 covers 12 residues. CDR1 is MDHEN and CDR2 is SYDVKM in the germline V gene.

Source material: blood. V and J are TRBV28 and TRBJ1-2; TRBD1 is a possible D gene (5 bases). The receptor comes from a woman aged 18-30 years with Graves' hyperthyroidism. The CDR3 protein is CASSLRGAGYTF. The CDR3 DNA follows: TGTGCCAGCAGTTTAAGAGGGGCTGGCTACACCTTC.